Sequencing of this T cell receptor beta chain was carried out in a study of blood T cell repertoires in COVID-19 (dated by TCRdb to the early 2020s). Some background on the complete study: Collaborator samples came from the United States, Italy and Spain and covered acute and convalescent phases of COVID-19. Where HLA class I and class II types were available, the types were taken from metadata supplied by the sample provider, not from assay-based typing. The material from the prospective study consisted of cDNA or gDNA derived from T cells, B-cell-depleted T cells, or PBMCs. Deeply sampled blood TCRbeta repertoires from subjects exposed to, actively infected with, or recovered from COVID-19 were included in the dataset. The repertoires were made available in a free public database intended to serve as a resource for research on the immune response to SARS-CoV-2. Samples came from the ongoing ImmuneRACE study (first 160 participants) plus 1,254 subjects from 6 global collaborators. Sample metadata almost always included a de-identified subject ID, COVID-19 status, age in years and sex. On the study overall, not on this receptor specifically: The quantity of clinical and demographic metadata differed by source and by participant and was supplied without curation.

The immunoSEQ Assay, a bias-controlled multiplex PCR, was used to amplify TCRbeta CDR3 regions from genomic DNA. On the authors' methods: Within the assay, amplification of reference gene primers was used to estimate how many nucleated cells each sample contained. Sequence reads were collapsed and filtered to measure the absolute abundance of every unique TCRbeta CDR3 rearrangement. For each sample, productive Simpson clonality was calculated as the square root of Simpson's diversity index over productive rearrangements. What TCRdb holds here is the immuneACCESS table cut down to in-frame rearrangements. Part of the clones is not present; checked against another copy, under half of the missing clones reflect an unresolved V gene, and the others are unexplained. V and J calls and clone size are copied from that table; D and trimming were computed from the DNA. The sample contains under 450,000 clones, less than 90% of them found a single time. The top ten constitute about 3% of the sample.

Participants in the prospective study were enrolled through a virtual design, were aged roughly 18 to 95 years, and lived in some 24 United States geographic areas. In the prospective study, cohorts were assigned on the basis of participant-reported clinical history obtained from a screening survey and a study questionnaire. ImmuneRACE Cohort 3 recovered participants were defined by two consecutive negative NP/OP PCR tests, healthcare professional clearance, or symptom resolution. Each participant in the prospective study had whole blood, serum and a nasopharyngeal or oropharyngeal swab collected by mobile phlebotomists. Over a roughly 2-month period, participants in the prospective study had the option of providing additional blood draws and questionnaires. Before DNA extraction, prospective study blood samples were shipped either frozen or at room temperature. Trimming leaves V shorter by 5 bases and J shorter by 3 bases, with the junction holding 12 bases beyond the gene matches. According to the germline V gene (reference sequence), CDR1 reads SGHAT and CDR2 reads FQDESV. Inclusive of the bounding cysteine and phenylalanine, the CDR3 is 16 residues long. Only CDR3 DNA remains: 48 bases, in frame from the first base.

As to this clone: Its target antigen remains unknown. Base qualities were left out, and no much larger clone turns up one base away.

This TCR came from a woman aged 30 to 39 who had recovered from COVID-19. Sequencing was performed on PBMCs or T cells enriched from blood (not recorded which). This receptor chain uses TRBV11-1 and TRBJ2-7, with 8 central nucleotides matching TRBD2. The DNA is TGTGCCAGCAGCCCCGCCGGAGGCGGGAGGCTCTACGAGCAGTACTTC. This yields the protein CASSPAGGGRLYEQYF.